The rows below give T cell receptor beta chains drawn from one sample of a study of post-analysis software for immune sequencing data. TCRdb analysed the PCR reads with MiXCR anew, one entry per CDR3 protein. Seen here are around 250,000 distinct CDR3 sequences, around 34% observed once, and the top ten hold around 4.7%. Sequenced: blood. These receptors were obtained from a girl aged 10-17 years with multiple sclerosis. Both conserved end residues are part of each CDR3. The order of the fields is V gene, D gene, J gene, clone size, CDR3 DNA, CDR3 protein. A D gene is named only where the DNA matches it firmly. Where a row states a size, it is once, few, many or the class of an expanded clone; other rows omit it.

v_gene: TRBV6-1; d_gene: -; j_gene: TRBJ2-7; abundance: -; CDR3nt: TGTGCCAGCAGTGAAAACCTTCCCTCCTACGAGCAGTACTTC; CDR3aa: CASSENLPSYEQYF
v_gene: TRBV7-2; d_gene: TRBD2; j_gene: TRBJ2-1; abundance: -; CDR3nt: TGTGCCAGCAGCCTGACTAGCGGGAGTTCCGGCAATGAGCAGTTCTTC; CDR3aa: CASSLTSGSSGNEQFF
v_gene: TRBV18; d_gene: -; j_gene: TRBJ2-3; abundance: few; CDR3nt: TGTGCCAGCTCATCTAGCCGGGGCCAAACCACAGATACGCAGTATTTT; CDR3aa: CASSSSRGQTTDTQYF
v_gene: TRBV7-2; d_gene: -; j_gene: TRBJ2-7; abundance: many; CDR3nt: TGTGCCAGCAGCTTAGCCAACCTGCCAGGGGGGAACGAGCAGTACTTC; CDR3aa: CASSLANLPGGNEQYF
v_gene: TRBV25-1; d_gene: TRBD1; j_gene: TRBJ2-2; abundance: few; CDR3nt: TGTGCCAGCAGTGACCTACAGGGGTCAGGCACCGGGGAGCTGTTTTTT; CDR3aa: CASSDLQGSGTGELFF
v_gene: TRBV9; d_gene: TRBD1; j_gene: TRBJ1-1; abundance: few; CDR3nt: TGTGCCAGCAGCCCCCACAGGGGTCGAAACACTGAAGCTTTCTTT; CDR3aa: CASSPHRGRNTEAFF
v_gene: TRBV27; d_gene: -; j_gene: TRBJ2-3; abundance: once; CDR3nt: TGTGCCAACAGTTTAAGTGTCTCGGGGGGCTGGGTTGATACGCAGTATTTT; CDR3aa: CANSLSVSGGWVDTQYF
v_gene: TRBV7-2; d_gene: TRBD2; j_gene: TRBJ2-2; abundance: once; CDR3nt: TGTGCCAGCAGTACAGCGGGGGGGCTCGGGGAGCTGTTTTTT; CDR3aa: CASSTAGGLGELFF
v_gene: TRBV25-1; d_gene: -; j_gene: TRBJ2-1; abundance: many; CDR3nt: TGTGCCAGCAGTCAGACAGACAATGAGCAGTTCTTC; CDR3aa: CASSQTDNEQFF
v_gene: TRBV4-1; d_gene: -; j_gene: TRBJ1-2; abundance: few; CDR3nt: TGCGCCAGCAGCCAAGTTACCCCTAACTATGGCTACACCTTC; CDR3aa: CASSQVTPNYGYTF
v_gene: TRBV5-1; d_gene: -; j_gene: TRBJ1-1; abundance: many; CDR3nt: TGCGCCAGCAGCTTGGGGGCTACAAGTCCGAACACTGAAGCTTTCTTT; CDR3aa: CASSLGATSPNTEAFF
v_gene: TRBV3-1; d_gene: TRBD2; j_gene: TRBJ2-1; abundance: many; CDR3nt: TGTGCCAGCAGCTCCTTGGCGGGGGGCCCCAATGAGCAGTTCTTC; CDR3aa: CASSSLAGGPNEQFF
v_gene: TRBV5-1; d_gene: -; j_gene: TRBJ1-3; abundance: few; CDR3nt: TGCGCCAGCAGCTTGGGGACAACTGGAAACACCATATATTTT; CDR3aa: CASSLGTTGNTIYF
v_gene: TRBV20-1; d_gene: TRBD1; j_gene: TRBJ1-2; abundance: many; CDR3nt: TGCAGTGCTAGAGATCTGACAGGGGGAAACTATGGCTACACCTTC; CDR3aa: CSARDLTGGNYGYTF
v_gene: TRBV29-1; d_gene: TRBD1; j_gene: TRBJ2-6; abundance: many; CDR3nt: TGCAGCGTTGAAGATCGGGACAGGGGATCCTCTGGGGCCAACGTCCTGACTTTC; CDR3aa: CSVEDRDRGSSGANVLTF